A selection of T cell receptor beta chains follows, all from one sample in a study of T cells in Graves' hyperthyroidism and ophthalmopathy. TCRdb called the multiplex PCR reads again in MiXCR, with one record for every CDR3 protein. The sample gives 550,000 to 600,000 distinct CDR3 sequences, around 17% of which show up once; around 18% is in the top ten. Specimen: blood. All receptors derive from a woman aged 18-29 years with Graves' hyperthyroidism. The conserved cysteine and the conserved F or W are not part of the CDR3 here. Only some rows state a clone size, as once, few, many or a class for expanded clones.

clone_size	v_call	cdr3_aa
NA	TRBV19	ASRLTVNQPQH
NA	TRBV20-1	SARDTMDNEQF
many	TRBV20-1	SARALAPGVAYEQY
few	TRBV27	ASSPGRKGLQETQY
few	TRBV6-1	ASSETSGGPSYNEQF
many	TRBV2	ASLGLLSYNEQF
few	TRBV29-1	SVEGGGRGPDTQY
NA	TRBV19	ASSTGQGRSYEQY
few	TRBV19	ASLKVSGNTIY
many	TRBV7-2	ASSLASGGLGETQY
NA	TRBV12-3/TRBV12-4	ASSLSSLQETQY
many	TRBV2	ASTVEGENTEAF
NA	TRBV14	ASSPGNIQY